Listed here are 17 T cell receptor beta chains from one sample, sequenced in a study of response to subunit inactivated influenza vaccine. TCRdb reanalysed the RT-PCR reads using MiXCR and keeps one entry per CDR3 protein. The sample comprises a few hundred thousand distinct CDR3 sequences, just over 20% of which are singletons, and roughly a tenth rests with the top ten. The material was PBMCs from blood, obtained 21 months after vaccination. These receptors were collected from a man between 45 and 75 years old who received an inactivated influenza vaccine.

The rearrangement links TRBV29-1 to TRBJ1-4; no reliable D call. This CDR3 spans 15 amino acids. In germline, CDR1 is SQVTM, CDR2 ANQGSEA. The V end lost 5 bases, the J end lost 6 bases, and 19 bases lay between the germline ends. The CDR3 reads CSVQKNRASDEKLFF. Here the CDR3 DNA reads TGCAGCGTTCAGAAAAATAGAGCCTCGGATGAAAAACTGTTTTTT.

The rearrangement joins TRBV6-4 to TRBJ2-1, with 8 bases matching TRBD1. The CDR3 runs to 15 residues. Germline V gene data show CDR1 as MRHNA and CDR2 as SNTAGT. V shed 6 bases, J shed 3 bases, and the junction held 7 bases outside the gene matches. The CDR3: CASSADRGHYNEQFF. The CDR3 DNA follows: TGTGCCAGCAGCGCAGACAGGGGCCACTACAATGAGCAGTTCTTC.

V and J are TRBV7-2 and TRBJ2-4; D ambiguous. The CDR3 consists of 16 residues. Trimming cost V 1 base and J 2 bases, with 12 bases left between them. The V gene's germline CDR1 is SGHTA and CDR2 FQGNSA. This CDR3 reads CASSLGGGFTKNIQYF. The DNA for the CDR3 is TGTGCCAGCAGCTTAGGGGGTGGGTTTACCAAAAACATTCAGTACTTC.

This clonotype has only a few counts. The chain uses TRBV12-3 or TRBV12-4 and TRBJ2-1, with a tentative D call TRBD2 (5 bases). The CDR3 spans 15 residues. Trimming pared 6 bases from V and 4 bases from J, leaving 16 bases between. DNA for the CDR3: TGTGCCAGCAGAGATGGATGGGGAGAATACAATGAGCAGTTCTTC. Protein product: CASRDGWGEYNEQFF.

The chain recombines TRBV4-3 with TRBJ2-2, with D possibly TRBD2 on 5 matching bases. The CDR3 contains 16 residues. Germline V gene sequence: CDR1 LGHNA, CDR2 YSLEER. The V end was cut by 4 bases, the J end by 0 bases, with 12 bases between. The DNA of the CDR3 is TGCGCCAGCAGCCTGCGGGCACAGTCGAACACCGGGGAGCTGTTTTTT. As protein: CASSLRAQSNTGELFF.

The V and J genes are TRBV29-1 and TRBJ2-7; D gene ambiguous. Germline V CDR1 and CDR2: SQVTM, ANQGSEA. The CDR3 runs 13 residues. The V end lost 4 bases, the J end lost 0 bases, and 10 bases lay between the germline ends. The CDR3 spells CSVGSRISYEQYF. The DNA of the CDR3 is TGCAGCGTTGGGTCAAGGATCTCCTACGAGCAGTACTTC.

This clonotype came up a few times. This chain uses TRBV7-8 with TRBJ1-6; D remains ambiguous. Deletions cut 1 base from V and 9 bases from J, with 16 bases between. Germline CDR1 and CDR2: SGHVS and FQNEAQ. This CDR3 spans 16 amino acids. CDR3 region: CASSLDPRQRSSPLHF. CDR3 in DNA: TGTGCCAGCAGCTTAGATCCCAGGCAGAGGAGTTCACCCCTCCACTTT.

The chain employs TRBV4-2 and TRBJ2-1; 13 nucleotides line up with TRBD2. The CDR3 has 20 residues. Germline loops: CDR1 LGHNA, CDR2 YNFKEQ. With 4 bases clipped from V and 7 bases from J, the junction kept 19 bases outside the gene matches. The chain's CDR3 is CASSLSRLAGGGRNGNEQFF. CDR3 bases: TGTGCCAGCAGCCTATCTCGACTAGCGGGAGGTGGCAGGAATGGGAATGAGCAGTTCTTC.

This clonotype was seen a few times. J is TRBJ1-1 and V is TRBV5-6; D gene uncertain. The V and J ends lost 0 bases and 6 bases respectively, with 15 bases between them. Germline lookup yields CDR1 SGHDT and CDR2 YYEEEE. This CDR3 is 15 amino acids long. The CDR3 loop is CASSLVGQEPPEAFF. The CDR3 DNA reads as TGTGCCAGCAGCTTGGTCGGGCAGGAACCGCCTGAAGCTTTCTTT.

This clonotype has a handful of counts. The V and J genes are TRBV4-1 and TRBJ1-2; 8 nucleotides line up with TRBD1. The CDR3 spans 16 residues. Germline CDR1 reads MGHRA; CDR2 reads YSYEKL. V lost 3 bases, J lost 3 bases, and 9 bases stayed unmatched. The CDR3 here is CASSQVFRGRDYGYTF. CDR3 nucleotides: TGCGCCAGCAGCCAGGTCTTCAGGGGGCGAGACTATGGCTACACCTTC.

V usage is TRBV4-2 and J usage is TRBJ1-3; D is undetermined. Trimming took 8 bases from V and 0 from J, leaving 26 bases between them. The CDR3 runs 19 residues. CDR1 and CDR2 from the germline V gene are LGHNA and YNFKEQ. The CDR3 loop reads CASGNFSIGVPPSGNTIYF. CDR3 in DNA: TGTGCCAGCGGCAACTTTTCTATCGGAGTTCCTCCCTCTGGAAACACCATATATTTT.

This sequence joins TRBV27 and TRBJ1-2; D perhaps matches TRBD1 (5 bases). Germline CDR1 MNHEY, CDR2 SMNVEV (reference sequence). The V end was cut by 6 bases, the J end by 8 bases, with 19 bases between. This CDR3 contains 14 residues. The CDR3 DNA reads TGTGCCAGCAGCGAAACCTTGGGGGGGGGAGGCTACACCTTC. It is translated as CASSETLGGGGYTF.

This clonotype was detected ten times or more. The CDR3 sequence is CASSQEWRTPNTEAFF. CDR3 coding DNA: TGCGCCAGCAGCCAAGAATGGCGGACTCCCAACACTGAAGCTTTCTTT. The chain couples TRBV4-1 to TRBJ1-1; no definite D call. Germline V gene lookup returns CDR1 MGHRA and CDR2 YSYEKL. The length of the CDR3 is 16 residues. Trimming took off 0 bases at V and 2 bases at J, with 13 bases between the two ends.

This clonotype was seen more than once but under ten times. This chain uses TRBV3-1 with TRBJ2-4; the D gene is possibly TRBD2 (6 bases). CDR3 size: 13 residues. Between the trimmed V and J ends, which lost 1 base and 11 bases, there was a span of 12 bases. Germline V gene sequence: CDR1 LGHDT, CDR2 YNNKEL (reference sequence). The CDR3 region is CASSQGTTNVQYF. The CDR3 bases are TGTGCCAGCAGCCAAGGGACTACCAACGTTCAGTACTTC.

CDR3 in amino acids: CSARRTSGSSDTQYF. CDR3 nucleotides: TGCAGTGCTAGGAGGACTAGCGGGAGCTCAGATACGCAGTATTTT. This chain links TRBV20-1 with TRBJ2-3; the match to TRBD2 covers 13 bases. This CDR3 contains 15 residues. V trimming: 3 bases; J trimming: 4 bases; junction bases outside the gene matches: 4. Germline V gene lookup returns CDR1 DFQATT and CDR2 SNEGSKA (reference sequence).

The chain recombines TRBV6-2 or TRBV6-3 with TRBJ1-1; D remains ambiguous. The CDR3 contains 15 residues. Germline V gene data show CDR1 as MNHEY and CDR2 as SVGEGT. Between the trimmed V and J ends, which lost 3 bases and 10 bases, there was a span of 21 bases. The CDR3 nucleotides are TGTGCCAGCAGTTATTCCCCCCACCAAATCCCTGGAGCTTTCTTT. It is translated as CASSYSPHQIPGAFF.

This clonotype was counted between two and nine times. The V call is TRBV10-2, the J call TRBJ1-1; D not resolved. CDR3 length: 14 amino acids. V was shortened by 2 bases and J by 0 bases, with 7 bases between the two germline ends. Germline loops: CDR1 WSHSY, CDR2 SAAADI. In DNA form, the CDR3 reads TGCGCCAGCAGTGAGGCCACCATGAACACTGAAGCTTTCTTT. It codes for CASSEATMNTEAFF.